The 23 T cell receptor beta chains reported below all come from one sample, sequenced in a study of identical twins. TCRdb re-called the 5' RACE reads with MiXCR, one entry per CDR3 protein. The data show 350,000 or so distinct CDR3 sequences, with around 9.7% seen just once and approximately 8.9% held by the top ten. Sequencing input: naive T cells sorted from blood. The receptor source for this set is a woman aged 50 to 60 in good health.

This clonotype was detected a few times. The rearrangement links TRBV10-3 to TRBJ1-2, with TRBD1 matching 11 bases. The ends lost 6 bases at V and 9 bases at J; junction bases unmatched: 3. Germline V lookup: CDR1 ENHRY, CDR2 SYGVKD. The CDR3 covers 12 residues. This CDR3 is CAISGQGASYTF. The CDR3 nucleotides are TGTGCCATCAGCGGACAGGGGGCTAGCTACACCTTC.

This clonotype has more than one count but fewer than ten. V usage is TRBV11-3 and J usage is TRBJ2-1, with a tentative D call TRBD2 (6 bases). Trimming removed 7 bases at V and 7 bases at J, with 11 bases between. Per the germline V gene, CDR1 is SGHNT and CDR2 is YENEEA. This CDR3 has 12 residues. Here the CDR3 reads CASIGGTNEQFF. The CDR3 DNA reads as TGTGCCAGCATTGGAGGGACGAATGAGCAGTTCTTC.

This clonotype was counted at least ten times. The gene calls are TRBV29-1 and TRBJ2-4; no clear D. CDR3 length: 15 amino acids. The germline V and J ends were trimmed by 1 base and 2 bases, with 12 bases remaining between them. The germline V gene encodes CDR1 SQVTM and CDR2 ANQGSEA. This chain's CDR3 is CSVEGQPPSKNIQYF. The CDR3 DNA reads as TGCAGCGTTGAAGGGCAGCCACCTTCCAAAAACATTCAGTACTTC.

This clonotype showed up just a few times. V gene TRBV5-1 combines with J gene TRBJ2-5; maybe TRBD1 (8 bases). The CDR3 totals 15 residues. Germline CDR1 is SGHRS and CDR2 is YFSETQ. V dropped 4 bases and J dropped 3 bases, with 16 bases sitting between them. The CDR3: CASSRPGGQEETQYF. CDR3 DNA sequence: TGCGCCAGCAGCCGCCCGGGGGGACAGGAAGAGACCCAGTACTTC.

CDR3 nucleotides: TGTGCCATCAGTCCGGACTCTTTCTACGAGCAGTACTTC. Encoded protein: CAISPDSFYEQYF. The rearrangement uses TRBV10-3 and TRBJ2-7, with D possibly being TRBD2 (5 bases). With 5 bases removed from V and 3 bases from J, the gap between germline ends came to 11 bases. There are 13 residues in the CDR3. Germline-derived CDR1 and CDR2 are ENHRY and SYGVKD.

This clonotype was recorded many times. This CDR3 is CASSPDRANQPQHF. The CDR3 region has the DNA TGCGCCAGCAGCCCTGACAGAGCCAATCAGCCCCAGCATTTT. The chain uses TRBV5-1 and TRBJ1-5; D might be TRBD1 (5 bases). The CDR3 runs 14 residues. Germline CDR1 and CDR2: SGHRS and YFSETQ. V gave up 4 bases and J gave up 3 bases, with 11 bases separating them.

In its sample, this clonotype was seen a few times. This chain joins TRBV5-1 and TRBJ2-1; 8 nucleotides agree with TRBD2. The junction had 14 bases not matched to a gene; V was cut back by 4 bases and J by 8 bases. From germline, CDR1 is SGHRS and CDR2 YFSETQ. The CDR3 runs 16 residues. The CDR3 DNA reads as TGCGCCAGCAGCCCGGGCGCGGCGGGAGGTAGACATGAGCAGTTCTTC. Translating it yields CASSPGAAGGRHEQFF.

This clonotype was seen a handful of times. CDR3: CASSQGASRSYEQYF. Here the CDR3 DNA reads TGCGCCAGCAGCCAGGGGGCTAGCCGCTCCTACGAGCAGTACTTC. The rearrangement joins TRBV4-1 to TRBJ2-7; a possible D gene is TRBD1 (6 bases). CDR1 is MGHRA and CDR2 is YSYEKL in the germline V gene. CDR3 size: 15 residues. V was cut by 3 bases and J by 0 bases, with 12 bases left in between.

This clonotype was seen more than once but under ten times. This chain connects TRBV2 to TRBJ2-3; unclear D gene. Germline loops: CDR1 SNHLY, CDR2 FYNNEI. With 5 bases removed from V and 6 bases from J, the gap between germline ends came to 18 bases. The CDR3 covers 15 residues. For the CDR3, the DNA is TGTGCCAGCAGTCATAAGGGTAGGATCGTCGATACGCAGTATTTT. It specifies CASSHKGRIVDTQYF.

The V gene is TRBV15, the J gene TRBJ1-1; 11 positions agree with TRBD1. The J segment lost 0 bases and the V segment lost 2 bases, leaving 8 bases of the junction unmatched. The CDR3 covers 18 residues. Per the germline V gene, CDR1 is LNHNV and CDR2 is YYDKDF (reference sequence). In nucleotides, the CDR3 is TGTGCCACCAGCAGAACCTCCAGGACAGGGGGCGTGAACACTGAAGCTTTCTTT. Residues: CATSRTSRTGGVNTEAFF.

The V and J genes are TRBV6-6 and TRBJ1-2; D possibly corresponds to TRBD1 (6 bases). Germline CDR1 and CDR2: MNHNY and SVGAGI (reference sequence). The CDR3 consists of 13 residues. Trimming removed 5 bases from V and 8 bases from J, with 15 bases in between. In DNA form, the CDR3 reads TGTGCCAGCAGTCCCAGGGGAACAGGCGGCTACACCTTC. It codes for CASSPRGTGGYTF.

This clonotype occurred a few times. The chain recombines TRBV5-1 with TRBJ2-1; D is unclear. The CDR3 loop spans 16 amino acids. CDR1 and CDR2 from the germline V gene are SGHRS and YFSETQ. The V end lost 0 bases, the J end lost 9 bases, and 19 bases lay between the germline ends. The CDR3, as DNA: TGCGCCAGCAGCTTGGCCGTAACACTGGCCTTGAGTGAGCAGTTCTTC. Its translation: CASSLAVTLALSEQFF.

This clonotype was counted between two and nine times. The chain recombines TRBV12-3 or TRBV12-4 with TRBJ1-4; possible D gene TRBD1, 5 bases. The V and J ends lost 6 bases and 0 bases respectively, with 11 bases between them. The CDR3 has 15 residues. CDR3 in DNA: TGTGCCAGCAGACTCACAGGTGCAACTAATGAAAAACTGTTTTTT. It encodes CASRLTGATNEKLFF.

This clonotype was counted only a few times. CDR3 region: CASSFDNRAYPDTQYF. As DNA, the CDR3 is TGTGCCAGCAGTTTTGATAACAGGGCGTACCCAGATACGCAGTATTTT. The chain uses TRBV12-3 or TRBV12-4 and TRBJ2-3, with TRBD1 as a possible D gene (6 bases). This CDR3 spans 16 amino acids. Trimming took 3 bases from V and 4 from J, leaving 17 bases between them.

This clonotype was seen many times. This chain uses TRBV21-1 with TRBJ2-3. TRBV21-1 has pseudogene status. The CDR3 runs 17 residues. DNA of the CDR3: TGTGCCAGCAGCAAAGATCCAATAGCCCACGACACAGATACGCAGTATTTT. Amino acid sequence: CASSKDPIAHDTDTQYF.

This clonotype showed up many times. This chain uses TRBV7-2 with TRBJ2-6; D tentatively fits TRBD1 or TRBD2 (5 bases each). Germline V gives CDR1 SGHTA, CDR2 FQGNSA. The CDR3 totals 16 residues. Trimming stripped 2 bases from V and 2 bases from J, with 10 bases between. CDR3 protein: CASSLSGAPGANVLTF. The CDR3 nucleotides are TGTGCCAGCAGCTTATCCGGGGCGCCTGGGGCCAACGTCCTGACTTTC.

This clonotype was seen many times. The CDR3 DNA sequence: TGCAGTGCTTCGATACCGGACACCATACACGACACTGAAGCTTTCTTT. It is translated as CSASIPDTIHDTEAFF. The gene calls are TRBV20-1 and TRBJ1-1, with D tentatively TRBD1 (5 bases). Trimming shortened V by 5 bases and J by 3 bases, and 22 bases separated the two germline ends. The CDR3 consists of 16 residues. Germline-derived CDR1 and CDR2 are DFQATT and SNEGSKA (reference sequence).

This clonotype was counted only a few times. CDR3 bases: TGTGCCTGGAGTGGACTAGCGGGAGAGACCCAGTACTTC. Amino acid sequence: CAWSGLAGETQYF. The V gene is TRBV30, the J gene TRBJ2-5, with 10 bases aligning to TRBD2. The CDR3 runs 13 residues. From germline, CDR1 is GTSNPN and CDR2 SVGIG (reference sequence). V lost 1 base and J lost 4; bases outside the gene matches: 0. Full variable domain (missing parts from reference TRBV30 and TRBJ2-5): SQTIHQWPATLVQPVGSPLSLECTVEGTSNPNLYWYRQAAGRGLQLLFYSVGIGQISSEVPQNLSASRPQDRQFILSSKKLLLSDSGFYLCAWSGLAGETQYFGPGTRLLVL.

This clonotype was observed a few times. The chain is built from TRBV12-3 or TRBV12-4 and TRBJ2-7; perhaps TRBD2 as D (6 bases). The length of the CDR3 is 16 residues. The V and J ends lost 2 bases and 4 bases respectively, with 18 bases between them. The CDR3 is CASSLIIAGTLYEQYV. CDR3 bases: TGTGCCAGCAGTTTAATCATCGCGGGAACCCTATACGAGCAGTACGTC.

In this sample, this clonotype turned up a few times. The gene calls are TRBV27 and TRBJ2-2; 9 bases map to TRBD2. The junction had 7 bases not matched to a gene; V was cut back by 5 bases and J by 3 bases. The CDR3 covers 16 residues. Germline CDR1 and CDR2: MNHEY and SMNVEV (reference sequence). DNA for the CDR3: TGTGCCAGCAGTATCAGCGGGAGGATCTACACCGGGGAGCTGTTTTTT. Its protein product is CASSISGRIYTGELFF.

This chain joins TRBV10-3 and TRBJ2-7, with 7 bases fitting TRBD2. The CDR3 totals 15 residues. After removal of 6 bases from V and 1 base from J, the junction contained 9 bases not matched to a gene. Germline assignment: CDR1 ENHRY and CDR2 SYGVKD. The CDR3 coding sequence is TGTGCCATCAGCCAGCGGGGTCTAAAGTCCTACGAGCAGTACTTC. It codes for CAISQRGLKSYEQYF.

This clonotype was observed many times. The chain uses TRBV6-2 or TRBV6-3 and TRBJ2-1; 10 bases are shared with TRBD2. The CDR3 is made up of 15 amino acids. The V gene's germline CDR1 is MNHEY and CDR2 SVGEGT. The V gene end was trimmed by 6 bases and the J gene end by 10 bases; junction bases not matched to a gene: 12. CDR3 loop: CASSRGLAGVGEQFF. Here the CDR3 DNA reads TGTGCCAGCAGCCGTGGGCTAGCGGGGGTGGGGGAGCAGTTCTTC.

In this sample, this clonotype turned up many times. The rearrangement links TRBV15 to TRBJ1-4; tentatively, D is TRBD1 (6 bases). The CDR3 extends over 15 amino acids. Per the germline V gene, CDR1 is LNHNV and CDR2 is YYDKDF (reference sequence). Trimming stripped 2 bases from V and 4 bases from J, with 11 bases between. Here the CDR3 reads CATSRQAQGNEKLFF. The CDR3 coding sequence is TGTGCCACCAGCAGACAGGCACAGGGTAATGAAAAACTGTTTTTT.